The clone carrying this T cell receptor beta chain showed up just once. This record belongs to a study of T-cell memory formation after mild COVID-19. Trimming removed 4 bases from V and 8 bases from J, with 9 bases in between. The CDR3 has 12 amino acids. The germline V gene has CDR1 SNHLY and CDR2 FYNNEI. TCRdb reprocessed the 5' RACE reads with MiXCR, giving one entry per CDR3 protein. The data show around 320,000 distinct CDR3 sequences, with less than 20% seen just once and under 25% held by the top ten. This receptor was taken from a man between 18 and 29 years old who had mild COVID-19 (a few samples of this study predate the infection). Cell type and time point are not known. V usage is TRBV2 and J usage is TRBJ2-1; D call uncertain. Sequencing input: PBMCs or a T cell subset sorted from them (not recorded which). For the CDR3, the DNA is TGTGCCAGCAGTGGTGACTGGGATGAGCAGTTCTTC. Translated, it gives CASSGDWDEQFF.